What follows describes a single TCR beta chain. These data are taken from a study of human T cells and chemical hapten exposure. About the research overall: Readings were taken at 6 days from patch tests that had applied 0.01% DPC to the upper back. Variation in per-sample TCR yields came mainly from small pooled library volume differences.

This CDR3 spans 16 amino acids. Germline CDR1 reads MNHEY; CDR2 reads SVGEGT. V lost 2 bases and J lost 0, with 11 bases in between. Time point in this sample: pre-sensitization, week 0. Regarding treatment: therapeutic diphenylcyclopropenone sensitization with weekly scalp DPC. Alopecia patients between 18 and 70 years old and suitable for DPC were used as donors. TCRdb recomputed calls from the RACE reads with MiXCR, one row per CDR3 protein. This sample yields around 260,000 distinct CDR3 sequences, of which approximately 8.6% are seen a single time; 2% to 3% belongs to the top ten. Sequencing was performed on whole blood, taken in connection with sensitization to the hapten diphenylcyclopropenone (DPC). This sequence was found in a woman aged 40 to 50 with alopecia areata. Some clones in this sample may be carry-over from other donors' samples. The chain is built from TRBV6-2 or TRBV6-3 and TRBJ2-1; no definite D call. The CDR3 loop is CASSYQEGSSYNEQFF. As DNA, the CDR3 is TGTGCCAGCAGTTACCAGGAAGGGTCCTCCTACAATGAGCAGTTCTTC.